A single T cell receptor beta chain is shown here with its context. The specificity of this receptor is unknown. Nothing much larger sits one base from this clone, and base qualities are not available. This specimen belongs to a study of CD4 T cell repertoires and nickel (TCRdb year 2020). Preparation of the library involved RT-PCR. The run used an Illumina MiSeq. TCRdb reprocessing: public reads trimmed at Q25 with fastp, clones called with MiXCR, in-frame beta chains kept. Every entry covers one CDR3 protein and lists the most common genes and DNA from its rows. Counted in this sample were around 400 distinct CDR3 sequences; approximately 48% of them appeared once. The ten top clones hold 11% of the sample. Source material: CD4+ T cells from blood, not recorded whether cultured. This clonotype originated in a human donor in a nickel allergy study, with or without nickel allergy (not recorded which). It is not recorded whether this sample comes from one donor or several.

The CDR3 region reads CASSFTGFLDTQYF. The DNA reads TGTGCCAGCAGCTTCACAGGGTTCTTGGATACGCAGTATTTT. The chain uses TRBV5-5 and TRBJ2-3, with TRBD1 perhaps the D gene, on 6 matching bases. CDR1 and CDR2, per the germline V gene (reference sequence), are SGHKS and YYEKEE. The CDR3, cysteine through phenylalanine, is 14 amino acids long. Left in the record is the CDR3 DNA by itself, 42 bases read in frame from the first base. The V end loses 2 bases and the J end loses 6 bases, and a stretch of 13 bases separates them.